This is a list of T cell receptor beta chains from one sample in a study of radiotherapy plus CTLA-4 blockade in lung cancer. Sequencing was performed with immunoSEQ multiplex PCR; in TCRdb, only in-frame clones are kept and a portion is missing. This sample yields about 46,000 clones, of which around 75% are seen a single time; roughly 8.5% belongs to the top ten. The sequences come from peripheral blood, collected from a patient treated with radiotherapy plus ipilimumab. The receptors derive from a human donor with non-small cell lung cancer who had a complete response to radiotherapy plus ipilimumab. Both conserved end residues are part of each CDR3.

CDR3 length: 15; V gene: TRBV25-1; CDR3 protein: CASSARLGPYNEQFF
CDR3 length: 15; V gene: TRBV7-9; CDR3 protein: CASSQRRGEQNEAFF
CDR3 length: 14; V gene: TRBV5-6; CDR3 protein: CASSFRQTLSPLHF
CDR3 length: 15; V gene: TRBV11-2; CDR3 protein: CASSATGTVNTEAFF
CDR3 length: 15; V gene: TRBV7-2; CDR3 protein: CASSVHRGLGETQYF
CDR3 length: 15; V gene: TRBV7-2; CDR3 protein: CASSSGQGLHSPLHF
CDR3 length: 16; V gene: TRBV5-8; CDR3 protein: CASSLLLQGVYYGYTF
CDR3 length: 15; V gene: TRBV7-9; CDR3 protein: CASSLIELFTGELFF
CDR3 length: 15; V gene: TRBV19; CDR3 protein: CATGDRTISGSTIYF
CDR3 length: 15; V gene: TRBV5-6; CDR3 protein: CASSLVHSINEKLFF
CDR3 length: 12; V gene: TRBV19; CDR3 protein: CASSTPGDTQYF
CDR3 length: 14; V gene: TRBV5-6; CDR3 protein: CASSHGTAGDTQYF
CDR3 length: 13; V gene: TRBV11-2; CDR3 protein: CASSFSRGDEQYF
CDR3 length: 15; V gene: TRBV6-5; CDR3 protein: CASSRDPLDTGELFF
CDR3 length: 16; V gene: TRBV7-2; CDR3 protein: CASSPTFGRVDQPQHF
CDR3 length: 14; V gene: TRBV5-1; CDR3 protein: CASSLGSGWNEQFF
CDR3 length: 15; V gene: TRBV30; CDR3 protein: CAWRDPGQRTSPLHF
CDR3 length: 14; V gene: TRBV10-3; CDR3 protein: CAIRGGGITGELFF
CDR3 length: 14; V gene: TRBV18; CDR3 protein: CASQRDTERNIQYF
CDR3 length: 16; V gene: TRBV7-9; CDR3 protein: CASSSRSGTGGAEAFF
CDR3 length: 17; V gene: TRBV7-2; CDR3 protein: CASREAASGRGTDTQYF
CDR3 length: 14; V gene: TRBV10-3; CDR3 protein: CAISDRQGNTEAFF
CDR3 length: 15; V gene: TRBV19; CDR3 protein: CASSQPDRSTSPLHF
CDR3 length: 14; V gene: TRBV6-6; CDR3 protein: CASSYIDRASGYTF
CDR3 length: 15; V gene: TRBV4-3; CDR3 protein: CASSPGQFSNQPQHF
CDR3 length: 14; V gene: TRBV28; CDR3 protein: CASQGAGISYEQYF
CDR3 length: 15; V gene: TRBV2; CDR3 protein: CASAAVGENTGELFF
CDR3 length: 15; V gene: TRBV7-2; CDR3 protein: CASSLRLAGGDTQYF
CDR3 length: 18; V gene: TRBV7-2; CDR3 protein: CASSPFRSRAGANNEQFF
CDR3 length: 12; V gene: TRBV7-9; CDR3 protein: CASSLLTDTQYF
CDR3 length: 15; V gene: TRBV6-6; CDR3 protein: CASSYSGGTNEKLFF
CDR3 length: 15; V gene: TRBV7-9; CDR3 protein: CASSFTRTGSNGYTF
CDR3 length: 13; V gene: TRBV7-9; CDR3 protein: CASSLVRGNEQFF
CDR3 length: 16; V gene: TRBV7-2; CDR3 protein: CASSLATSGRAGEQFF
CDR3 length: 15; V gene: TRBV7-9; CDR3 protein: CASSLGGRINEKLFF
CDR3 length: 16; V gene: TRBV6-6; CDR3 protein: CASSYSSGARNTEAFF
CDR3 length: 14; V gene: TRBV5-6; CDR3 protein: CASSFESSRWPPTF
CDR3 length: 19; V gene: TRBV18; CDR3 protein: CASSPLPPHRGESYNEQFF
CDR3 length: 17; V gene: TRBV9; CDR3 protein: CASSPHRDRPLYNEQFF
CDR3 length: 16; V gene: TRBV27; CDR3 protein: CASSPFSSGSTDTQYF
CDR3 length: 15; V gene: TRBV9; CDR3 protein: CASSVGAGQGYEQYF
CDR3 length: 14; V gene: TRBV5-8; CDR3 protein: CASSGALSNQPQHF
CDR3 length: 12; V gene: TRBV7-9; CDR3 protein: CAGAQGSYEQYF
CDR3 length: 14; V gene: TRBV27; CDR3 protein: CASSLRESKNIQYF
CDR3 length: 16; V gene: TRBV28; CDR3 protein: CASSSTETGNNQPQHF
CDR3 length: 14; V gene: TRBV19; CDR3 protein: CATRQGINTGELFF
CDR3 length: 14; V gene: TRBV7-9; CDR3 protein: CASSLTGRLYGYTF
CDR3 length: 11; V gene: TRBV2; CDR3 protein: CASSTGGVYTF
CDR3 length: 14; V gene: TRBV5-1; CDR3 protein: CASSLAGGPYEQYF
CDR3 length: 14; V gene: TRBV5-6; CDR3 protein: CASSRDRGYTEAFF
CDR3 length: 14; V gene: TRBV6-4; CDR3 protein: CASLLGQKGPEAFF
CDR3 length: 14; V gene: TRBV7-9; CDR3 protein: CASSRSGFYNEQFF